A single sample gave rise to the 9 T cell receptor beta chains below, sequenced in a study of PD-1 blockade in classical Hodgkin lymphoma. Clones were read by immunoSEQ multiplex PCR, and TCRdb kept only the in-frame ones, dropping some. Among roughly 100,000 clones listed, approximately 90% were seen once. Described time point: cycle 4 day 1 (C4D1), after six to seven weeks of nivolumab. Each and every patient relapsed after autologous stem cell transplantation, and patients got differing brentuximab vedotin exposure. Material: peripheral blood mononuclear cells (PBMCs), obtained before the fourth cycle of nivolumab. The source is a human donor with classical Hodgkin lymphoma.

The rearrangement links TRBV29-1 to TRBJ1-5, with 8 nucleotides matching TRBD1. This CDR3 region has 17 residues. The germline V gene has CDR1 SQVTM and CDR2 ANQGSEA. Losses at the gene ends were 4 bases for V and 5 bases for J; bases not matched to a gene: 16. The DNA for the CDR3 is TGCAGCGTTGTAGAATTTTTGGGACAGGCAACTCATCAGCCCCAGCATTTT. Protein product: CSVVEFLGQATHQPQHF.

This clone was detected only a few times. V is TRBV20-1 and J is TRBJ2-7; D is ambiguous. The germline CDR1 and CDR2 sequences are DFQATT and SNEGSKA (reference sequence). This CDR3 is built from 11 residues. Trimming cost V 3 bases and J 2 bases, with 5 bases left between them. DNA for the CDR3: TGCAGTGCTAGTAAGGCCTACGAGCAGTACTTC. Protein sequence: CSASKAYEQYF.

Details on this clone: Germline is not matched at one junction end, which may reflect a read error. The chain employs TRBV7-7 and TRBJ2-7; TRBD2 might be the D (7 bases). Germline CDR1 SSHAT, CDR2 FNYEAQ (reference sequence). The CDR3 is 14 residues long. The CDR3 spells CASSLGGGVYEQYF. In DNA form, the CDR3 reads TGTGCTAGCAGCTTAGGAGGGGGGGTCTACGAGCAGTACTTC.

V usage is TRBV28 and J usage is TRBJ1-5; 9 nucleotides align to TRBD1. V was clipped by 4 bases and J by 2 bases; unmatched bases: 3. The V gene's germline CDR1 is MDHEN and CDR2 SYDVKM. The CDR3 is 15 residues long. The CDR3 sequence: CASSSTGGGNQPQHF. The CDR3 bases are TGTGCCAGCAGTTCCACAGGGGGCGGCAATCAGCCCCAGCATTTT.

J is TRBJ2-3 and V is TRBV6-1; 7 nucleotides agree with TRBD1. Germline-derived CDR1 and CDR2 are MNHNS and SASEGT. The CDR3 runs 20 residues. V was pared by 4 bases and J by 5 bases, with 24 bases of the junction left unmatched. For the CDR3, the DNA is TGTGCCAGCAGTGGGGACCCTCGGAGCCTGACAGGGCGCGGCATAGATACGCAGTATTTT. This translates into CASSGDPRSLTGRGIDTQYF.

In its sample, this clone was seen once. The chain has TRBV30 and TRBJ2-2, with D possibly TRBD2 on 5 matching bases. The germline V gene has CDR1 GTSNPN and CDR2 SVGIG (reference sequence). CDR3 length equals 15 residues. V shed 1 base and J shed 4 bases, with 13 bases lying between them. The CDR3 loop is CAWSALNGVTGELFF. CDR3 DNA: TGTGCCTGGAGTGCGCTCAACGGGGTCACCGGGGAGCTGTTTTTT.

The chain combines TRBV4-1 with TRBJ2-2, with D uncertain. The CDR3 length is 16 residues. Between the trimmed V and J ends, which lost 6 bases and 6 bases, there was a span of 20 bases. The V gene's germline CDR1 is MGHRA and CDR2 YSYEKL. CDR3 loop: CASSNSDSWVAGELFF. The CDR3 DNA sequence: TGCGCCAGCAGTAACAGCGATTCTTGGGTTGCCGGGGAGCTGTTTTTT.

The chain couples TRBV2 to TRBJ2-7; 7 bases are a match to TRBD2. V gave up 8 bases and J gave up 4 bases; unmatched junction bases: 8. This CDR3 has 13 residues. Germline-derived CDR1 and CDR2 are SNHLY and FYNNEI. In DNA form, the CDR3 reads TGTGCCAGCTCAGCGGGGCCCCCTTACGAGCAGTACTTC. It translates to CASSAGPPYEQYF. The variable domain in full, with the rest retrieved from reference TRBV2 and TRBJ2-7, is EPEVTQTPSHQVTQMGQEVILRCVPISNHLYFYWYRQILGQKVEFLVSFYNNEISEKSEIFDDQFSVERPDGSNFTLKIRSTKLEDSAMYFCASSAGPPYEQYFGPGTRLTVT.

This clone was seen only once. This chain uses TRBV2 with TRBJ1-2; no clear D. There are 14 residues in the CDR3. Trimming removed 1 base at V and 2 bases at J, with 8 bases between. Germline assignment: CDR1 SNHLY and CDR2 FYNNEI. This CDR3 reads CASSEGVVNYGYTF. CDR3 sequence (DNA): TGTGCCAGCAGTGAAGGGGTGGTAAACTATGGCTACACCTTC.